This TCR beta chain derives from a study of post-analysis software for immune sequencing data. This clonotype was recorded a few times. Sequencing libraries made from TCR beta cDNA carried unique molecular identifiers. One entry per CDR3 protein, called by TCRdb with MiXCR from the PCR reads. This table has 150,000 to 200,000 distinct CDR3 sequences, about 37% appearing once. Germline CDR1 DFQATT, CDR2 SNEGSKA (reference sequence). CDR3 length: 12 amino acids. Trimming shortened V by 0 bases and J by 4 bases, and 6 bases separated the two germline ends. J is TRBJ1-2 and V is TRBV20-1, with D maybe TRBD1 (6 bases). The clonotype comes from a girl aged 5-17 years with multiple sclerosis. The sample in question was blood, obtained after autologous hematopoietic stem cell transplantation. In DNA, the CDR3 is TGCAGTGCTAGAGAGGACAGCTATGGCTACACCTTC. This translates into CSAREDSYGYTF.